Below, 13 T cell receptor beta chains from the same sample are listed, as sequenced in a study of OX40 agonist ivuxolimab in advanced cancers. Assay: immunoSEQ multiplex PCR; the TCRdb copy retains only in-frame clones and omits some. The sample comprises about 71,000 clones, around 80% of which are singletons, and roughly 5.4% rests with the top ten. The source material was CD4+ or CD8+ T cells sorted from blood, sampled in a trial of the OX40 agonist ivuxolimab. The source of these receptors is an adult with an advanced solid tumor such as melanoma, head and neck, liver or kidney cancer.

This sequence joins TRBV9 and TRBJ2-6; TRBD1 might be the D (6 bases). CDR1 and CDR2 (germline): SGDLS, YYNGEE. V was clipped by 3 bases and J by 4 bases, with 14 bases between them. This CDR3 contains 16 residues. In DNA form, the CDR3 reads TGTGCCAGCAGCGCCATTACAGGGTTCGGGGCCAACGTCCTGACTTTC. It codes for CASSAITGFGANVLTF. Looking up the rest from reference TRBV9 and TRBJ2-6 gives the full variable domain: DSGVTQTPKHLITATGQRVTLRCSPRSGDLSVYWYQQSLDQGLQFLIQYYNGEERAKGNILERFSAQQFPDLHSELNLSSLELGDSALYFCASSAITGFGANVLTFGAGSRLTVL.

The chain couples TRBV4-1 to TRBJ1-2; 10 positions match TRBD1. This CDR3 comprises 15 residues. Trimming cost V 3 bases and J 2 bases; bases outside gene matches: 3. The V gene's germline CDR1 is MGHRA and CDR2 YSYEKL. CDR3 nucleotide sequence: TGCGCCAGCAGCCACCCGACAGGGGGCAACTATGGCTACACCTTC. Its protein product is CASSHPTGGNYGYTF.

This clone was detected only once. The rearrangement uses TRBV7-2 and TRBJ2-3, with no clear D. Germline loops: CDR1 SGHTA, CDR2 FQGNSA. CDR3 length equals 13 residues. V lost 4 bases and J 6 bases, leaving 11 bases between the germline ends. The CDR3 reads CASSSLWGDTQYF. The CDR3 DNA is TGTGCCAGCAGCTCCCTCTGGGGTGATACGCAGTATTTT.

The chain carries TRBV19 and TRBJ1-4, with 9 bases identical to TRBD1. The junction had 8 bases not matched to a gene; V was cut back by 5 bases and J by 7 bases. CDR1 is LNHDA, CDR2 SQIVND, per germline (reference sequence). There are 15 residues in the CDR3. CDR3 sequence (DNA): TGTGCCAGTAGTGATCAACAGGGGGCTTTTGAAAAACTGTTTTTT. Amino acids: CASSDQQGAFEKLFF.

This clone was detected a few times. This sequence joins TRBV9 and TRBJ2-2; a weak D match, TRBD1 (5 bases). The V and J ends lost 5 bases and 0 bases respectively, with 17 bases between them. Germline CDR1 reads SGDLS; CDR2 reads YYNGEE. The CDR3 extends over 17 amino acids. The DNA for the CDR3 is TGTGCCAGCAGAGGGGCCCAGGGTTTAGCGAACACCGGGGAGCTGTTTTTT. Translation: CASRGAQGLANTGELFF.

This clone has a single count. The J gene is TRBJ2-7, the V gene TRBV18, with D unresolved. Looked up from germline, CDR1 is KGHSH and CDR2 is LQKENI. The V end lost 2 bases, the J end lost 2 bases, and 16 bases lay between the germline ends. The CDR3 has 16 residues. The chain's CDR3 is CASSPNLGNLAYEQYF. The CDR3 bases are TGTGCCAGCTCACCAAATCTAGGGAATTTAGCCTACGAGCAGTACTTC.

The rearrangement uses TRBV7-9 and TRBJ1-6, with 7 bases matching TRBD1. Trimming at V came to 3 bases and at J to 15 bases, leaving 11 bases not matched to a gene. The CDR3 covers 14 residues. Per germline, CDR1 SEHNR and CDR2 FQNEAQ (reference sequence). This CDR3 reads CASSFNRGYPDLHF. The CDR3 DNA reads as TGTGCCAGCAGCTTTAACAGGGGATACCCCGACCTCCACTTT. Full variable domain (missing parts from reference TRBV7-9 and TRBJ1-6): DTGVSQNPRHKITKRGQNVTFRCDPISEHNRLYWYRQTLGQGPEFLTYFQNEAQLEKSRLLSDRFSAERPKGSFSTLEIQRTEQGDSAMYLCASSFNRGYPDLHFGNGTRLTVT.

This clone rates as medium-sized. V is TRBV19 and J is TRBJ2-5; TRBD1 matches at 10 bases. The CDR3 loop spans 15 amino acids. Losses at the gene ends were 5 bases for V and 3 bases for J; bases not matched to a gene: 6. Germline values: CDR1 LNHDA, CDR2 SQIVND (reference sequence). The CDR3 sequence is CASSRQGAVEETQYF. CDR3 nucleotides: TGTGCCAGTAGTCGACAGGGGGCGGTAGAAGAGACCCAGTACTTC.

The chain is built from TRBV11-2 and TRBJ2-5; 15 bases are shared with TRBD2. The CDR3 has 15 amino acids. Germline CDR1 and CDR2: SGHAT and FQNNGV. V lost 4 bases to trimming and J lost 4 bases; unmatched junction nucleotides: 1. CDR3 sequence reads: CASSSGLAGGETQYF. The CDR3 DNA follows: TGTGCCAGCAGCTCGGGACTAGCGGGGGGAGAGACCCAGTACTTC.

This rearrangement joins TRBV19 to TRBJ2-3; D may be TRBD1 or TRBD2 (5 bases each). The CDR3 consists of 16 residues. The germline CDR1 and CDR2 sequences are LNHDA and SQIVND (reference sequence). The germline V and J ends were trimmed by 10 bases and 1 base, with 21 bases remaining between them. The CDR3 DNA is TGTGCCACCAGTAGGGACGGACGCCGGGGCACAGATACGCAGTATTTT. This codes for CATSRDGRRGTDTQYF. Variable domain in full (rest from reference TRBV19 and TRBJ2-3): DGGITQSPKYLFRKEGQNVTLSCEQNLNHDAMYWYRQDPGQGLRLIYYSQIVNDFQKGDIAEGYSVSREKKESFPLTVTSAQKNPTAFYLCATSRDGRRGTDTQYFGPGTRLTVL.

The chain joins TRBV11-3 to TRBJ1-5, with a weak D call TRBD1 (5 bases). The CDR3 spans 16 residues. Per germline, CDR1 SGHNT and CDR2 YENEEA. Between the trimmed V and J ends, which lost 3 bases and 0 bases, there was a span of 12 bases. The CDR3 sequence: CASSLETVNSNQPQHF. CDR3 DNA sequence: TGTGCCAGCAGCTTGGAGACAGTGAATAGCAATCAGCCCCAGCATTTT.

The rearrangement links TRBV19 to TRBJ1-2; 7 bases map to TRBD1. Germline values: CDR1 LNHDA, CDR2 SQIVND (reference sequence). The trim removed 6 bases at V and 1 base at J, leaving 11 bases unmatched. The CDR3 length is 16 residues. The CDR3 DNA reads as TGTGCCAGTAGCGGGACAGCCCATACCCGTAACTATGGCTACACCTTC. Protein: CASSGTAHTRNYGYTF.

This clone was picked up a small number of times. This chain links TRBV10-2 with TRBJ1-3; D may be TRBD1 (5 bases). CDR3 length equals 14 residues. V lost 2 bases and J lost 4, with 9 bases in between. Per the germline V gene, CDR1 is WSHSY and CDR2 is SAAADI. CDR3 in amino acids: CASSERGDGNTIYF. CDR3 bases: TGCGCCAGCAGTGAGAGAGGGGACGGAAACACCATATATTTT.